This TCR beta chain was recovered during a study of blood T cells in healthy people across ages. Notes on the study in general: Because sorting was not performed, PBMCs prevented conclusive naive versus antigen-experienced comparison.

V dropped 4 bases and J dropped 4; count of bases not matched to a gene: 6. The CDR3 spans 15 residues. Germline-derived CDR1 and CDR2 are MNHEY and SMNVEV (reference sequence). Using a J-beta primer mix together with a sample-barcoded 5' primer, a second PCR was run for roughly 6 to 12 cycles. With 12 random nucleotides, a template-switch adaptor tagged each individual cDNA molecule. From the 5' RACE reads, TCRdb called clonotypes with MiXCR, one entry per CDR3 protein. The sample holds 500,000 to 650,000 distinct CDR3 sequences, about 27% seen once. The draw of peripheral blood yielded roughly 9.1 milliliters from each donor. A note on this clonotype: The antigen remains unidentified.

This sample also belongs to another study, concerning T cells of mothers and their children. Per that paper: The study obtained over 8 million TCR beta CDR3 reads per mother and a few million per child.

The genes are TRBV27 and TRBJ2-2, with TRBD1 matching over 7 bases. The sample consisted of blood. The TCR sequence derives from a boy between 2 and 15 years old in good health. CDR3 bases: TGTGCCAGCAGTTCCCAAGCAGGGGGCACCGGGGAGCTGTTTTTT. Protein: CASSSQAGGTGELFF.